This TCR beta chain is from a study of CD4 T cells in relation to SARS-CoV-2 and coronaviruses. Study context: TCR beta CDR3s were sequenced after approximately 9-day antigen culture of PBMCs.

The unexposed donors gave CD4+ T cells in about 2010-2019, prior to COVID-19. After ten to eleven days of culture, CD4+ T cells were isolated. Unexposed-donor CD4+ T cells were probed with SARS-CoV-2 S/N and four cold-coronavirus spikes, cells permitting. Half the medium was replaced with IL-2 medium on days 3 and 7. There are 14 residues in the CDR3. V lost 4 bases and J lost 4, with 11 bases in between. From germline, CDR1 is SEHNR and CDR2 FQNEAQ (reference sequence). With regard to this clone: Its antigen is undetermined.

The method was immunoSEQ multiplex PCR; TCRdb's version includes in-frame clones alone and lacks a portion of them. The sample has tens of thousands of clones; less than 70% are singletons. This sequence originates from a human donor in good health. The specimen was CD4+ T cells from PBMCs, cultured in vitro. The chain joins TRBV7-9 to TRBJ1-5, with D unclear. The CDR3, as DNA: TGTGCCAGCAGCTACGCGGATCTAAATCAGCCCCAGCATTTT. This encodes CASSYADLNQPQHF.